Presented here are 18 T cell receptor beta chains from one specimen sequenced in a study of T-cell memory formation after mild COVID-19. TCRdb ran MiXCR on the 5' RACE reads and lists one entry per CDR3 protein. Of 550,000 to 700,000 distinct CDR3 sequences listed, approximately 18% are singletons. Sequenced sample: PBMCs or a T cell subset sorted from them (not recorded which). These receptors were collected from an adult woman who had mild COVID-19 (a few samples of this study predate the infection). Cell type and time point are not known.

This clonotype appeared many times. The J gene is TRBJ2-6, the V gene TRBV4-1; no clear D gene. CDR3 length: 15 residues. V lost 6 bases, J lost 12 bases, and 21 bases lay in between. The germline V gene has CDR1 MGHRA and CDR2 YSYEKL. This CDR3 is CASRPMKGDLRVLTF. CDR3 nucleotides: TGCGCCAGCAGACCGATGAAGGGCGACCTACGCGTCCTGACTTTC.

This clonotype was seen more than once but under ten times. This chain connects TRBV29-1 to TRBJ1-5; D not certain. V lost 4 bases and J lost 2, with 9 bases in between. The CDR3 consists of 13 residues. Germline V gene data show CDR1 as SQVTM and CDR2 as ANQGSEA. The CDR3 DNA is TGCAGCGTTGGAAGGGAGGGCAATCAGCCCCAGCATTTT. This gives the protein CSVGREGNQPQHF. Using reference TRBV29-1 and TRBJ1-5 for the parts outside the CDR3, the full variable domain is SAVISQKPSRDICQRGTSLTIQCQVDSQVTMMFWYRQQPGQSLTLIATANQGSEATYESGFVIDKFPISRPNLTFSTLTVSNMSPEDSSIYLCSVGREGNQPQHFGDGTRLSIL.

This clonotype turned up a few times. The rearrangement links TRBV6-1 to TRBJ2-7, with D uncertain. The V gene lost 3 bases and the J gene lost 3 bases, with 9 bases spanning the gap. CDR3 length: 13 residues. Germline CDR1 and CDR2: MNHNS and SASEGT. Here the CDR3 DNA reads TGTGCCAGCAGTGACCTCTTGGGCTACGAGCAGTACTTC. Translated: CASSDLLGYEQYF.

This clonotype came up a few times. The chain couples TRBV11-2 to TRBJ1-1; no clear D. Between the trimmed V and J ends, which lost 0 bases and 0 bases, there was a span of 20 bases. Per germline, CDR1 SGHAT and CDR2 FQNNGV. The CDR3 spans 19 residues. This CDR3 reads CASSLDGVFLGRLNTEAFF. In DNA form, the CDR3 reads TGTGCCAGCAGCTTAGACGGGGTGTTCCTAGGCAGGTTGAACACTGAAGCTTTCTTT. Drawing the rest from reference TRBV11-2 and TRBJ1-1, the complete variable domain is EAGVAQSPRYKIIEKRQSVAFWCNPISGHATLYWYQQILGQGPKLLIQFQNNGVVDDSQLPKDRFSAERLKGVDSTLKIQPAKLEDSAVYLCASSLDGVFLGRLNTEAFFGQGTRLTVV.

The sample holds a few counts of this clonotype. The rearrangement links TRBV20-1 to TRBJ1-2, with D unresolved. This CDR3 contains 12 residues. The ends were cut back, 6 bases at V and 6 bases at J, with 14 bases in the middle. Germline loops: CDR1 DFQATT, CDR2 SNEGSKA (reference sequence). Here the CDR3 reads CSAPGPMDGYTF. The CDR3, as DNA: TGCAGTGCCCCCGGGCCAATGGATGGCTACACCTTC.

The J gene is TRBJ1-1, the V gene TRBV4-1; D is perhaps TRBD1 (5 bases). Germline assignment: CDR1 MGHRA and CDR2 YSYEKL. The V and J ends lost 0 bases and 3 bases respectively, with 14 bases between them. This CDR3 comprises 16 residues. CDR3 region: CASSQEGDSGDTEAFF. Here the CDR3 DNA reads TGCGCCAGCAGCCAAGAGGGCGACAGCGGAGACACTGAAGCTTTCTTT.

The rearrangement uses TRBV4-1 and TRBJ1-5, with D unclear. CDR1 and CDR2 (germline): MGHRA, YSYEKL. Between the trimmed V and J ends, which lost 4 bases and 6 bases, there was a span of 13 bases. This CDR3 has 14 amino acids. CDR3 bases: TGCGCCAGCAGCCGTACTCGAGGCCCTCAGCCCCAGCATTTT. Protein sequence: CASSRTRGPQPQHF.

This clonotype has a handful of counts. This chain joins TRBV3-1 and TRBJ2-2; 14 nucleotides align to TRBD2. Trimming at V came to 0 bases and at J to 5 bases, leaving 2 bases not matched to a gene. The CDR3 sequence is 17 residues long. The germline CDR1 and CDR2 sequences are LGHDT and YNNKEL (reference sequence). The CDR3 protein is CASSQDRLAGGTGELFF. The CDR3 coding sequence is TGTGCCAGCAGCCAAGACCGACTAGCGGGAGGGACCGGGGAGCTGTTTTTT.

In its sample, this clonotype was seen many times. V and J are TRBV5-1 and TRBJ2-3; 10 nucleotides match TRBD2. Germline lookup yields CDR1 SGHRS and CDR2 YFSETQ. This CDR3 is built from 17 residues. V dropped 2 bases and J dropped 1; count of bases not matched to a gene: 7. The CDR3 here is CASSFRLAGDGTDTQYF. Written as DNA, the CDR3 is TGCGCCAGCAGCTTCAGGCTAGCGGGAGACGGCACAGATACGCAGTATTTT.

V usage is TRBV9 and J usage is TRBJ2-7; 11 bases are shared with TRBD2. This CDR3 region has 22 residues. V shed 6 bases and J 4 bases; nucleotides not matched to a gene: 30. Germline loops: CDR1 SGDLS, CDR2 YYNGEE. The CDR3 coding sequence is TGTGCCAGCAAAAAGTCTATGGCCTCTCCGGGACTAGCGGAGATACTACCATACGAGCAGTACTTC. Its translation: CASKKSMASPGLAEILPYEQYF. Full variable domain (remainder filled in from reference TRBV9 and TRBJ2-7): DSGVTQTPKHLITATGQRVTLRCSPRSGDLSVYWYQQSLDQGLQFLIQYYNGEERAKGNILERFSAQQFPDLHSELNLSSLELGDSALYFCASKKSMASPGLAEILPYEQYFGPGTRLTVT.

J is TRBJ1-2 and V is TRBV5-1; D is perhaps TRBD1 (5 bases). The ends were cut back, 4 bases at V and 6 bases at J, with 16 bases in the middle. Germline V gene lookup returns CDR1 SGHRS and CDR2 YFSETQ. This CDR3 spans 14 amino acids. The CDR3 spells CASSPGRGADGYTF. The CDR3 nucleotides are TGCGCCAGCAGCCCAGGGAGGGGTGCTGATGGCTACACCTTC.

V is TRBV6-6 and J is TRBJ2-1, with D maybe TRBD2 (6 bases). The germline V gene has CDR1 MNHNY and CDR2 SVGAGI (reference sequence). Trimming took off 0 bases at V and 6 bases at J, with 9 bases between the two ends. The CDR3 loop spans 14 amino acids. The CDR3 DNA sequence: TGTGCCAGCAGTTACTCTGGAGGGGCCAATGAGCAGTTCTTC. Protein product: CASSYSGGANEQFF.

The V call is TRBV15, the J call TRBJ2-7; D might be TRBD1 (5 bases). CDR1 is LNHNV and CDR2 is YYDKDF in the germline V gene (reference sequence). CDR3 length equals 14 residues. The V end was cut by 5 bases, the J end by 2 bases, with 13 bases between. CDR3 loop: CATSEFQGTYEQYF. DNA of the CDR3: TGTGCCACCAGCGAGTTTCAGGGAACCTACGAGCAGTACTTC.

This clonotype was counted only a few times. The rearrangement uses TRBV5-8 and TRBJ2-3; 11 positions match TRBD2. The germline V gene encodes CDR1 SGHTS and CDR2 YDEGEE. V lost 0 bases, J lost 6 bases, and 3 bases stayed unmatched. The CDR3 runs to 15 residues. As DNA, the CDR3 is TGTGCCAGCAGCTTGGGACTAGCGGGAATGGATACGCAGTATTTT. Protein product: CASSLGLAGMDTQYF.

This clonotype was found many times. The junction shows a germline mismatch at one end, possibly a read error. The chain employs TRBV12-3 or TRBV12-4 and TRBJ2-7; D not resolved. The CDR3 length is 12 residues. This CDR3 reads CASSLPAYEQYF. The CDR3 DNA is TGCGCCAGCAGCTTGCCGGCCTACGAGCAGTACTTC.

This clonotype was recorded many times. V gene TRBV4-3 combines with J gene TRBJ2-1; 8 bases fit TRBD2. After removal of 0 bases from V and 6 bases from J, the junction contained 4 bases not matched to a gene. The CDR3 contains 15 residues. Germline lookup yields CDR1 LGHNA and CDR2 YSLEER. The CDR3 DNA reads TGCGCCAGCAGCCAAGAAGCGGGAGTCCCCAATGAGCAGTTCTTC. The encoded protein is CASSQEAGVPNEQFF.

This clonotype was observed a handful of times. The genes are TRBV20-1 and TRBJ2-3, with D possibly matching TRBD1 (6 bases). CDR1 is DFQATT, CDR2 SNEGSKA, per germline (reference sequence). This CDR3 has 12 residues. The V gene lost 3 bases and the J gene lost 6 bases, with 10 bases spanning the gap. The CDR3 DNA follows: TGCAGTGCTAGGGGGGCCTCGGATACGCAGTATTTT. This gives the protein CSARGASDTQYF.

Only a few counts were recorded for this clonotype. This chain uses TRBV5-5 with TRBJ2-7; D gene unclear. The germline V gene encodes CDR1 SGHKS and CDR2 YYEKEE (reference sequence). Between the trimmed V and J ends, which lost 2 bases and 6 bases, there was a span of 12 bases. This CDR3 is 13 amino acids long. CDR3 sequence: CASSFGVSAEQYF. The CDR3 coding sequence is TGTGCCAGCAGCTTCGGAGTAAGTGCCGAGCAGTACTTC.